These T cell receptor beta chains were read from a single sample in a study of blood T cell repertoires in COVID-19. Measured with immunoSEQ multiplex PCR; TCRdb has only the in-frame clones, and not every one. This sample has roughly 38,000 clones, with approximately 90% found just once. Sequencing used peripheral blood. The receptors were sampled from a man aged 50 to 59 with active COVID-19. Both conserved end residues are part of each CDR3. A D gene is named only where the DNA matches it firmly. Part of the rows lack a size; the others show once, few, many or a class for expanded clones.

clone_size,j_call,d_call,v_call,cdr3_aa,cdr3_nt
NA,TRBJ2-7,TRBD1,TRBV28,CASSLNRGTVRYEQYF,TGTGCCAGCAGCCTTAACAGGGGCACCGTTCGCTACGAGCAGTACTTC
NA,TRBJ1-3,NA,TRBV9,CASSVGPGAGNTIYF,TGTGCCAGCAGCGTAGGACCAGGGGCTGGAAACACCATATATTTT
NA,TRBJ1-5,TRBD1,TRBV2,CASSEARRQGGNQPQHF,TGTGCCAGCAGTGAAGCGCGAAGACAGGGAGGAAATCAGCCCCAGCATTTT
NA,TRBJ1-3,TRBD1,TRBV5-1,CASSLPEGTGSGNTIYF,TGCGCCAGCAGCTTGCCAGAGGGGACAGGCTCTGGAAACACCATATATTTT
NA,TRBJ2-7,NA,TRBV6-1,CASSELGRTLYSYEQYF,TGTGCCAGCAGTGAACTAGGCAGGACACTATACTCCTACGAGCAGTACTTC
NA,TRBJ1-2,TRBD1,TRBV6-1,CASSERGQGTQGYTF,TGTGCCAGCAGTGAAAGGGGACAGGGGACACAAGGCTACACCTTC
NA,TRBJ2-5,TRBD2,TRBV7-2,CASSFLAVGETQYF,TGTGCCAGCAGCTTCCTAGCGGTGGGGGAGACCCAGTACTTC
NA,TRBJ1-4,NA,TRBV18,CASSPDRSGEKLFF,TGTGCCAGCTCACCCGACAGGTCGGGGGAAAAACTGTTTTTT
NA,TRBJ2-2,NA,TRBV18,CASSPAGGRSTGELFF,TGTGCCAGCTCACCCGCCGGCGGGCGTTCGACCGGGGAGCTGTTTTTT
NA,TRBJ1-4,NA,TRBV11-2,CASSLATNEKLFF,TGTGCCAGCAGCCTTGCAACTAATGAAAAACTGTTTTTT
NA,TRBJ2-5,TRBD1,TRBV2,CASSRGRGLRETQYF,TGTGCCAGCAGCCGCGGAAGGGGGCTGCGAGAGACCCAGTACTTC
NA,TRBJ2-7,TRBD2,TRBV12-5,CASGLPLPGGPGEQYF,TGTGCTAGTGGTTTGCCGCTCCCGGGAGGACCGGGCGAGCAGTACTTC
NA,TRBJ1-1,NA,TRBV9,CASSVDFGQEAFF,TGTGCCAGCAGCGTAGACTTTGGACAGGAAGCTTTCTTT
NA,TRBJ2-3,TRBD1,TRBV30,CAWSFRGYTQYF,TGTGCCTGGAGTTTCAGGGGGTATACGCAGTATTTT
NA,TRBJ2-2,NA,TRBV27,CASSLRGSGELFF,TGTGCCAGCAGTTTACGGGGTAGCGGGGAGCTGTTTTTT
NA,TRBJ1-1,NA,TRBV7-3,CASSRLGAWDTEAFF,TGTGCCAGCAGCCGACTTGGGGCTTGGGACACTGAAGCTTTCTTT
NA,TRBJ2-5,TRBD2,TRBV5-1,CASSLGEGRETQYF,TGCGCCAGCAGCTTGGGGGAGGGAAGAGAGACCCAGTACTTC
NA,TRBJ2-1,NA,TRBV15,CATSRQITGEQFF,TGTGCCACCAGCAGACAAATCACCGGTGAGCAGTTCTTC
NA,TRBJ2-7,NA,TRBV15,CATSPGGAEQYF,TGTGCCACCAGCCCAGGAGGAGCCGAGCAGTACTTC
NA,TRBJ2-7,TRBD1,TRBV10-3,CAISESQGAAYEQYF,TGTGCCATCAGTGAGTCCCAGGGGGCGGCGTACGAGCAGTACTTC
NA,TRBJ2-1,TRBD2,TRBV5-6,CASSLVGGAGYNEQFF,TGTGCCAGCAGCTTGGTGGGGGGAGCGGGGTACAATGAGCAGTTCTTC
NA,TRBJ1-2,NA,TRBV9,CASSVDGGSYGYTF,TGTGCCAGCAGCGTCGACGGGGGGTCCTATGGCTACACCTTC
NA,TRBJ1-2,TRBD1,TRBV9,CASSPNLEGGGYGYTF,TGTGCCAGCAGCCCGAACCTAGAAGGGGGCGGATATGGCTACACCTTC
few,TRBJ2-3,NA,TRBV27,CASSLRRGDTQYF,TGTGCCAGCAGCCTGAGGCGGGGAGATACGCAGTATTTT
NA,TRBJ2-4,NA,TRBV5-1,CASSLEARNIQYF,TGCGCCAGCAGCTTGGAGGCCAGGAACATTCAGTACTTC
few,TRBJ1-1,TRBD1,TRBV5-4,CASSPDRDPEAFF,TGTGCCAGCAGCCCCGACAGGGACCCTGAAGCTTTCTTT
NA,TRBJ2-1,NA,TRBV27,CASSFTGTYQFF,TGTGCCAGCAGTTTTACCGGGACTTACCAGTTCTTC
NA,TRBJ1-3,NA,TRBV7-6,CASSLALGGTAEDTIYF,TGTGCCAGCAGCTTAGCGCTTGGGGGGACCGCAGAAGACACCATATATTTT
NA,TRBJ2-7,TRBD1,TRBV19,CASSDRVREQYF,TGTGCCAGTAGTGACAGGGTTCGCGAGCAGTACTTC
NA,TRBJ1-5,NA,TRBV7-2,CASSLFGGGVSQHF,TGTGCCAGCAGCTTATTCGGGGGTGGAGTGTCCCAGCATTTT
NA,TRBJ1-2,TRBD1,TRBV6-6,CASSYSRQGFYGYTF,TGTGCCAGCAGTTACTCTCGACAGGGTTTCTATGGCTACACCTTC
NA,TRBJ1-1,NA,TRBV5-1,CASSPDRMNTEAFF,TGCGCCAGCAGCCCCGACAGGATGAACACTGAAGCTTTCTTT
NA,TRBJ2-1,NA,TRBV7-2,CASSLVDFRNEQFF,TGTGCCAGCAGCTTAGTCGACTTCCGGAATGAGCAGTTCTTC
NA,TRBJ1-1,NA,TRBV19,CASTILWSHTEAFF,TGTGCCAGTACTATCTTGTGGAGTCACACTGAAGCTTTCTTT
once,TRBJ2-7,NA,TRBV3-1/TRBV3-2,CASSQGGRARSYEQYF,TGTGCCAGCAGCCAAGGCGGCAGGGCCCGTTCCTACGAGCAGTACTTC